One sample yielded the 21 T cell receptor beta chains listed below, sequenced in a study of blood T cell repertoires in COVID-19. Sequenced by immunoSEQ multiplex PCR; TCRdb stores in-frame clones only, minus some. This table holds about 220,000 clones, roughly 89% found once. Material: PBMCs or T cells enriched from blood (not recorded which). The receptors were sampled from a woman between 25 and 40 years old with acute COVID-19.

The chain couples TRBV7-2 to TRBJ1-2; 9 nucleotides align to TRBD1. Germline V gene sequence: CDR1 SGHTA, CDR2 FQGNSA. Trimming removed 5 bases from V and 4 bases from J; junction bases left unmatched: 11. The CDR3 has 16 residues. CDR3 sequence (DNA): TGTGCCAGCAGCCCTGTGGGACAGGGATTTTTCTATGGCTACACCTTC. This encodes CASSPVGQGFFYGYTF.

This chain connects TRBV7-6 to TRBJ1-1; tentative D call: TRBD1 (5 bases). Germline V gene lookup returns CDR1 SGHVS and CDR2 FNYEAQ. This CDR3 has 13 amino acids. Between the trimmed V and J ends, which lost 0 bases and 4 bases, there was a span of 6 bases. The CDR3 DNA reads as TGTGCCAGCAGCTTAGCAGGGGCCACTGAAGCTTTCTTT. This encodes CASSLAGATEAFF. Full variable domain (missing parts from reference TRBV7-6 and TRBJ1-1): GAGVSQSPRYKVTKRGQDVALRCDPISGHVSLYWYRQALGQGPEFLTYFNYEAQQDKSGLPNDRFSAERPEGSISTLTIQRTEQRDSAMYRCASSLAGATEAFFGQGTRLTVV.

This chain joins TRBV27 and TRBJ2-3; D is possibly TRBD2 (6 bases). Germline V CDR1 and CDR2: MNHEY, SMNVEV (reference sequence). The V end was cut by 6 bases, the J end by 2 bases, with 15 bases between. The CDR3 loop spans 15 amino acids. The CDR3 loop reads CASSPIAAPTDTQYF. CDR3 sequence (DNA): TGTGCCAGCAGCCCTATAGCGGCACCCACAGATACGCAGTATTTT.

The chain is built from TRBV11-3 and TRBJ2-3, with D perhaps TRBD1 (5 bases). The CDR3 length is 15 residues. Germline V CDR1 and CDR2: SGHNT, YENEEA. V was trimmed by 3 bases and J by 0 bases, leaving 10 bases between them. CDR3 DNA sequence: TGTGCCAGCAGCTTGGGGCTAGAGAGCACAGATACGCAGTATTTT. Protein sequence: CASSLGLESTDTQYF.

The chain joins TRBV11-3 to TRBJ2-1, with D unclear. Looked up from germline, CDR1 is SGHNT and CDR2 is YENEEA. Trimming cost V 1 base and J 2 bases, with 6 bases left between them. This CDR3 contains 14 residues. The CDR3 region is CASSLAGTYNEQFF. The CDR3 DNA reads as TGTGCCAGCAGCTTAGCAGGAACCTACAATGAGCAGTTCTTC.

The chain is built from TRBV5-8 and TRBJ2-3; TRBD2 aligns across 11 bases. CDR3 size: 16 residues. CDR1 is SGHTS, CDR2 YDEGEE, per germline. Germline trimming cut 4 bases from V and 2 bases from J; bases unmatched to any gene: 6. CDR3 protein: CASSGGLAVITDTQYF. CDR3 DNA: TGTGCCAGCAGCGGGGGACTAGCGGTAATCACAGATACGCAGTATTTT.

This sequence joins TRBV19 and TRBJ1-1; D perhaps matches TRBD1 (5 bases). This CDR3 contains 15 residues. Germline values: CDR1 LNHDA, CDR2 SQIVND (reference sequence). V was clipped by 3 bases and J by 5 bases, with 16 bases between them. The CDR3 DNA follows: TGTGCCAGTAGTATTAGGGACTTTCCGGGGACTGAAGCTTTCTTT. Its translation: CASSIRDFPGTEAFF.

The chain is built from TRBV5-6 and TRBJ1-3; TRBD1 aligns across 8 bases. CDR3 length: 16 amino acids. Germline V gene lookup returns CDR1 SGHDT and CDR2 YYEEEE. The V and J ends lost 4 bases and 4 bases, in that order; junction bases with no gene match: 10. The CDR3 DNA is TGTGCCAGCAGCCCGCGCTGGACAGGGTTCGGAAACACCATATATTTT. Translated, it gives CASSPRWTGFGNTIYF.

This clone has only one observation. The V gene is TRBV19, the J gene TRBJ1-4, with 9 bases identical to TRBD1. CDR1 LNHDA and CDR2 SQIVND come from the germline V gene (reference sequence). V was clipped by 6 bases and J by 7 bases; unmatched bases: 6. The CDR3 is made up of 14 amino acids. CDR3 sequence reads: CASSPQGALEKLFF. CDR3 DNA: TGTGCCAGTAGCCCACAGGGGGCGCTTGAAAAACTGTTTTTT.

The gene calls are TRBV11-3 and TRBJ2-1; D might be TRBD1 (5 bases). The V gene lost 5 bases and the J gene lost 4 bases, with 18 bases spanning the gap. CDR1 and CDR2 from the germline V gene are SGHNT and YENEEA. The CDR3 has 16 amino acids. The CDR3 region is CASSPKWGPRYNEQFF. The CDR3 coding sequence is TGTGCCAGCAGCCCCAAGTGGGGCCCTCGGTACAATGAGCAGTTCTTC.

This clone was detected only once. The chain combines TRBV24-1 with TRBJ2-3; D is possibly TRBD2 (5 bases). The V gene's germline CDR1 is KGHDR and CDR2 SFDVKD. Trimming shortened V by 9 bases and J by 2 bases, and 11 bases separated the two germline ends. The length of the CDR3 is 13 residues. The CDR3 loop is CATGEGHTDTQYF. The CDR3 coding sequence is TGTGCCACCGGCGAGGGTCACACAGATACGCAGTATTTT.

The V and J genes are TRBV6-2 or TRBV6-3 and TRBJ1-2; D is undetermined. Germline V gene sequence: CDR1 MNHEY, CDR2 SVGEGT. The CDR3 is 13 residues long. The V end lost 3 bases, the J end lost 8 bases, and 13 bases lay between the germline ends. For the CDR3, the DNA is TGTGCCAGCAGTTATAGCCGGTTAAAGGGCTACACCTTC. As protein: CASSYSRLKGYTF.

The V and J genes are TRBV5-6 and TRBJ1-3, with D maybe TRBD1 (5 bases). With 0 bases removed from V and 4 bases from J, the gap between germline ends came to 14 bases. CDR1 SGHDT and CDR2 YYEEEE come from the germline V gene. The CDR3 is 16 amino acids. CDR3 sequence reads: CASSLGRDYLGNTIYF. DNA of the CDR3: TGTGCCAGCAGCTTGGGCAGGGATTATCTCGGAAACACCATATATTTT.

The V gene is TRBV4-1, the J gene TRBJ1-4; 12 bases match TRBD1. CDR3 length: 17 amino acids. V gave up 4 bases and J gave up 8 bases; unmatched junction bases: 11. CDR1 and CDR2 (germline): MGHRA, YSYEKL. CDR3 region: CASSPPGTGGAEEKLFF. The CDR3 nucleotides read TGCGCCAGCAGCCCTCCCGGGACAGGGGGCGCTGAGGAAAAACTGTTTTTT.

This sequence joins TRBV3-1 (or the pseudogene TRBV3-2) and TRBJ1-2; the match to TRBD1 covers 8 bases. V shed 3 bases, J shed 7 bases, and the junction held 4 bases outside the gene matches. Germline CDR1 LGHDT, CDR2 YNNKEL (reference sequence). This CDR3 has 13 amino acids. In DNA, the CDR3 is TGTGCCAGCAGCCACGGCAGGGGGCTTGGCTACACCTTC. This encodes CASSHGRGLGYTF.

The rearrangement links TRBV10-3 to TRBJ2-7; 7 bases are shared with TRBD1. CDR1 is ENHRY, CDR2 SYGVKD, per germline. Unmatched junction bases numbered 5, after V lost 6 bases and J lost 6 bases. This CDR3 region has 12 residues. CDR3 in amino acids: CAIRRQGGEQYF. Written as DNA, the CDR3 is TGTGCCATCAGGAGACAGGGCGGCGAGCAGTACTTC.

The J gene is TRBJ1-1, the V gene TRBV27; TRBD1 matches 8 bases. Germline lookup yields CDR1 MNHEY and CDR2 SMNVEV (reference sequence). The CDR3 contains 16 residues. Losses at the gene ends were 2 bases for V and 5 bases for J; bases not matched to a gene: 10. CDR3: CASSLGRGQGGTEAFF. The CDR3 region has the DNA TGTGCCAGCAGTTTAGGCAGGGGGCAGGGGGGGACTGAAGCTTTCTTT.

This sequence joins TRBV11-2 and TRBJ1-2; possibly TRBD1 for D (6 bases). Trimming removed 2 bases at V and 4 bases at J, with 8 bases between. The CDR3 length is 13 residues. In germline, CDR1 is SGHAT, CDR2 FQNNGV. CDR3: CASSLRGGYGYTF. The DNA for the CDR3 is TGTGCCAGCAGCTTAAGGGGGGGCTATGGCTACACCTTC. Based on the CDR3 plus reference TRBV11-2 and TRBJ1-2, the full variable domain is EAGVAQSPRYKIIEKRQSVAFWCNPISGHATLYWYQQILGQGPKLLIQFQNNGVVDDSQLPKDRFSAERLKGVDSTLKIQPAKLEDSAVYLCASSLRGGYGYTFGSGTRLTVV.

V usage is TRBV4-3 and J usage is TRBJ2-7; no reliable D call. Trimming shortened V by 1 base and J by 0 bases, and 10 bases separated the two germline ends. CDR3 length equals 15 residues. CDR1 and CDR2 (germline): LGHNA, YSLEER. CDR3 in amino acids: CASSQGVESSYEQYF. The CDR3 DNA follows: TGCGCCAGCAGCCAAGGCGTAGAAAGCTCCTACGAGCAGTACTTC.

This clone was seen a single time. The chain is built from TRBV10-3 and TRBJ2-5; a possible D gene is TRBD2 (5 bases). CDR3 length: 20 amino acids. The germline CDR1 and CDR2 sequences are ENHRY and SYGVKD. V gave up 3 bases and J gave up 2 bases, with 28 bases separating them. The chain's CDR3 is CAISDPLVRIHARPQETQYF. DNA for the CDR3: TGTGCCATCAGTGACCCACTAGTCAGAATTCATGCCCGTCCACAAGAGACCCAGTACTTC.

V and J are TRBV19 and TRBJ2-1; 8 bases are shared with TRBD1. The CDR3 covers 15 residues. Germline CDR1 is LNHDA and CDR2 is SQIVND (reference sequence). V was pared by 1 base and J by 7 bases, with 6 bases of the junction left unmatched. This CDR3 is CASSIVDRVGNEQFF. The CDR3 nucleotides read TGTGCCAGTAGTATAGTGGACAGGGTAGGAAATGAGCAGTTCTTC.